This T cell receptor (beta chain) was recorded in a study of chemoradiotherapy in HPV16-positive cancers. Study-level information: Functional T-cell assays on a couple of HPV16-positive patients' cells defined candidate HPV-specific clones and common TCR motifs. General study findings and limits: Non-HPV-specific T cells did not expand in tumors during treatment, whereas candidate HPV-specific clones and E7-related motifs did. HPV-specific T cells were functionally defined from only a couple of HPV16-positive patients.

V was pared by 2 bases and J by 3 bases, with 13 bases between. Germline-derived CDR1 and CDR2 are SGHNT and YENEEA. This CDR3 spans 15 amino acids. Some clones are missing from TCRdb's copy, which holds only in-frame ones; the method was immunoSEQ multiplex PCR. The repertoire holds some 22,000 clones, with about 90% as singletons. Repertoires were sampled repeatedly during chemoradiotherapy. This clone was detected only a few times. The target antigen is unknown. This chain joins TRBV11-3 and TRBJ2-5; either TRBD1 or TRBD2 may supply D (6 bases each). The source of this sequence is a human donor with HPV-associated anogenital cancer. The sequencing used blood, collected from a patient who underwent chemoradiotherapy. The CDR3 DNA reads as TGTGCCAGCAGCTTAAATGGGGGGCCGAAAGAGACCCAGTACTTC. Protein product: CASSLNGGPKETQYF. Together with reference TRBV11-3 and TRBJ2-5, the CDR3 gives the full variable domain: EAGVVQSPRYKIIEKKQPVAFWCNPISGHNTLYWYLQNLGQGPELLIRYENEEAVDDSQLPKDRFSAERLKGVDSTLKIQPAELGDSAVYLCASSLNGGPKETQYFGPGTRLLVL.